This T cell receptor beta chain is from a study of chemoradiotherapy in HPV16-positive cancers. This table comes from immunoSEQ multiplex PCR, and its TCRdb copy is limited to in-frame clones, with some not included. The table records under 15,000 clones, 55% to 75% of them present only once. The TCR sequence derives from a human donor with HPV-associated anogenital cancer. Sampling was performed from a patient who underwent chemoradiotherapy.

CDR3 nucleotide sequence: TGTGCCAGCAGTTCGACAGGGGATAGCGGTGAGCAGTTCTTC. Protein: CASSSTGDSGEQFF. The chain links TRBV6-6 to TRBJ2-1, with TRBD1 matching over 8 bases. The germline gives CDR1 MNHNY, CDR2 SVGAGI (reference sequence). This CDR3 is 14 amino acids long. Trimming took 4 bases from V and 9 from J; bases not matched to a gene: 8.